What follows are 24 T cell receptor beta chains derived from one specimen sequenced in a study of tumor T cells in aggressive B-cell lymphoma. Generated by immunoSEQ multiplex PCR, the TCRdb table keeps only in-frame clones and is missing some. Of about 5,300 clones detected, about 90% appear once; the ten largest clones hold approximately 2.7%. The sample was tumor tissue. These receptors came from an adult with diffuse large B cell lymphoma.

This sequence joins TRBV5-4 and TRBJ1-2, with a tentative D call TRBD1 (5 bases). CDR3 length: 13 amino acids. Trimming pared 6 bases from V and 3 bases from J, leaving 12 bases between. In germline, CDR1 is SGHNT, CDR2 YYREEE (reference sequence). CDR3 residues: CASTHWGDYGYTF. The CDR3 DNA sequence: TGTGCCAGCACTCATTGGGGGGACTATGGCTACACCTTC.

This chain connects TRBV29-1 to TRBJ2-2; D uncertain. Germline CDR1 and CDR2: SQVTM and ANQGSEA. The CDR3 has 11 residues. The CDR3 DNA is TGCGGTACAGCGAACACCGGGGAGCTGTTTTTT. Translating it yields CGTANTGELFF.

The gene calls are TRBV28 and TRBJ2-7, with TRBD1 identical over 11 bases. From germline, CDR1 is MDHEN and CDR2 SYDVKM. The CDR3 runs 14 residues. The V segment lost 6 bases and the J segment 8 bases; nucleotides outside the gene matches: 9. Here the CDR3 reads CASRNLGQGEQQYF. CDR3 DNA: TGTGCCAGCAGGAACCTGGGACAGGGGGAACAGCAGTACTTC.

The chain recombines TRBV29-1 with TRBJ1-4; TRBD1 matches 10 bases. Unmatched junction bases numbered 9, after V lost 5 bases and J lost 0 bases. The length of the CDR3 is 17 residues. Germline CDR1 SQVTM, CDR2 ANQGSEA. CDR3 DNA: TGCAGCGTTACCAGGGACAGGGGTATATCAACTAATGAAAAACTGTTTTTT. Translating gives CSVTRDRGISTNEKLFF.

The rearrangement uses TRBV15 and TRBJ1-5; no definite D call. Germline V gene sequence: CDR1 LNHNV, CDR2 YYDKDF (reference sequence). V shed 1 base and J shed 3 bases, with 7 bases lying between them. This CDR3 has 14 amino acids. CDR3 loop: CATSRGTLNQPQHF. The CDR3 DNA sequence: TGTGCCACCAGCAGAGGAACTCTCAATCAGCCCCAGCATTTT.

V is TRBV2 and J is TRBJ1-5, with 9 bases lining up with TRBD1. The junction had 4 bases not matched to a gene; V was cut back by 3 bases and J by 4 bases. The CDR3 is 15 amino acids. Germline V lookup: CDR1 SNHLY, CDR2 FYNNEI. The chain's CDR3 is CASSDSGQGNQPQHF. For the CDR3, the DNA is TGTGCCAGCAGTGATTCGGGACAGGGTAATCAGCCCCAGCATTTT.

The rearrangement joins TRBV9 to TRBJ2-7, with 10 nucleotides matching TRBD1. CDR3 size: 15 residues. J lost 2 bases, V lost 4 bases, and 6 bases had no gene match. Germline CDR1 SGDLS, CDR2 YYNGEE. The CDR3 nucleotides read TGTGCCAGCAGCCCACGGGACAGGGGAACCTACGAGCAGTACTTC. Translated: CASSPRDRGTYEQYF.

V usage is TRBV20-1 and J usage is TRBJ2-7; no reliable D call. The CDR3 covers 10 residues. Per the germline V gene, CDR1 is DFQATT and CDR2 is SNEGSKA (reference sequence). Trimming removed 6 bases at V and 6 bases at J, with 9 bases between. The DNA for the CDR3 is TGCAGTGCACTGACTTCCGAGCAGTACTTC. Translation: CSALTSEQYF.

Here the CDR3 DNA reads TGTGCCAGCAGGGGGACAGGGGCTTATGGCTACACCTTC. It translates to CASRGTGAYGYTF. This chain uses TRBV6-5 with TRBJ1-2; 10 bases line up with TRBD1. The germline gives CDR1 MNHEY, CDR2 SVGAGI. The CDR3 sequence is 13 residues long. Losses at the gene ends were 6 bases for V and 5 bases for J; bases not matched to a gene: 3.

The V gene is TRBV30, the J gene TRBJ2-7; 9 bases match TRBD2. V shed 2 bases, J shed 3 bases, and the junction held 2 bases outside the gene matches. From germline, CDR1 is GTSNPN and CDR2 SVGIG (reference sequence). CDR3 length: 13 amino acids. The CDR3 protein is CAWSLAGFYEQYF. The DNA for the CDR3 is TGTGCCTGGAGTCTAGCGGGATTCTACGAGCAGTACTTC.

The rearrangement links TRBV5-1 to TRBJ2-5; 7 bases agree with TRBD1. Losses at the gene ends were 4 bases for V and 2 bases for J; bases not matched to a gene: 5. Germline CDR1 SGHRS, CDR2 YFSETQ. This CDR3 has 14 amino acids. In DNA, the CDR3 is TGCGCCAGCAGCGACGGGACAGCACAAGAGACCCAGTACTTC. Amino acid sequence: CASSDGTAQETQYF.

CDR3 in DNA: TGTGCCAGCAGTCCAGGACAGGATAACCCCTCTGGCTACACCTTC. Protein sequence: CASSPGQDNPSGYTF. The chain carries TRBV28 and TRBJ1-2; 7 nucleotides match TRBD1. This CDR3 contains 15 residues. Germline V gene sequence: CDR1 MDHEN, CDR2 SYDVKM. V lost 5 bases, J lost 7 bases, and 13 bases stayed unmatched.

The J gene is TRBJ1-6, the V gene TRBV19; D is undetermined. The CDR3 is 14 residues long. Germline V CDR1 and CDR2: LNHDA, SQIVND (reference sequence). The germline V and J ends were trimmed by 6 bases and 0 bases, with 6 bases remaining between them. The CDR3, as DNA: TGTGCCAGTAGACCGAGCTCCTATAATTCACCCCTCCACTTT. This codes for CASRPSSYNSPLHF.

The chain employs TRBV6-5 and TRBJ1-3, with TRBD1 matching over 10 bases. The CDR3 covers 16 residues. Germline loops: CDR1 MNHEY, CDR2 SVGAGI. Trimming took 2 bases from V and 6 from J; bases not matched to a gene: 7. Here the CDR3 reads CASSYAGTGVKNTIYF. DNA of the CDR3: TGTGCCAGCAGTTACGCCGGGACAGGGGTTAAAAACACCATATATTTT.

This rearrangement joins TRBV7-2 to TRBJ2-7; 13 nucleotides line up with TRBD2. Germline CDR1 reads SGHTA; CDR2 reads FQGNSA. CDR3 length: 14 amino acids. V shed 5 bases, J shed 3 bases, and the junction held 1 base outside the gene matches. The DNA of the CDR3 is TGTGCCAGCAGCCGACTAGCGGGGGGCTACGAGCAGTACTTC. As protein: CASSRLAGGYEQYF.

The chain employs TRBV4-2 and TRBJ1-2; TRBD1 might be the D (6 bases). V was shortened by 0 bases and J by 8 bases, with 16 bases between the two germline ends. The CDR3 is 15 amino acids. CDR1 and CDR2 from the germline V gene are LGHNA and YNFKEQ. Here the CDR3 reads CASSQEKGELMGYTF. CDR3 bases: TGTGCCAGCAGCCAAGAAAAGGGGGAGCTTATGGGCTACACCTTC.

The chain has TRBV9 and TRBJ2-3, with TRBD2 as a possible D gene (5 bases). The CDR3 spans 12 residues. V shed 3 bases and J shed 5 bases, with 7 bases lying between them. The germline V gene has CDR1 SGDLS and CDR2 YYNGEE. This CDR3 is CASSEDLDTQYF. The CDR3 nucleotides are TGTGCCAGCAGCGAGGACTTAGATACGCAGTATTTT.

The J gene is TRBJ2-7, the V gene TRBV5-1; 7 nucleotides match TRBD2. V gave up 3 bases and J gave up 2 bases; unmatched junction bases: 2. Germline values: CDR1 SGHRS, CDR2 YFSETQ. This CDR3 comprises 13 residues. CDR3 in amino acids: CASSSGTTYEQYF. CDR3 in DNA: TGCGCCAGCAGCTCCGGGACTACCTACGAGCAGTACTTC.

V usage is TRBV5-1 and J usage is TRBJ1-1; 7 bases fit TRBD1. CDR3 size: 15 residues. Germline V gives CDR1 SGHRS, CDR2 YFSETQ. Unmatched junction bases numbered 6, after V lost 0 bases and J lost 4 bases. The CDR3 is CASSLADREVTEAFF. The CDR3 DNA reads TGCGCCAGCAGCTTGGCTGACAGGGAGGTCACTGAAGCTTTCTTT.

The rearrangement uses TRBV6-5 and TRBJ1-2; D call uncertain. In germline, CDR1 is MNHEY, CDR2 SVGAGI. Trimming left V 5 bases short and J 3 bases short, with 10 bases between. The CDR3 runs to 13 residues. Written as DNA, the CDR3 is TGTGCCAGCAGTGAGGACGGGGACTATGGCTACACCTTC. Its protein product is CASSEDGDYGYTF.

For the CDR3, the DNA is TGTGCTAGTGGTTTGGTAAGGCTGGGACAAACGAACACCGGGGAGCTGTTTTTT. This gives the protein CASGLVRLGQTNTGELFF. The V gene is TRBV12-5, the J gene TRBJ2-2; TRBD1 might be the D (6 bases). CDR1 LGHNT and CDR2 FRNRAP come from the germline V gene. The CDR3 extends over 18 amino acids. Trimming cost V 0 bases and J 0 bases, with 14 bases left between them.

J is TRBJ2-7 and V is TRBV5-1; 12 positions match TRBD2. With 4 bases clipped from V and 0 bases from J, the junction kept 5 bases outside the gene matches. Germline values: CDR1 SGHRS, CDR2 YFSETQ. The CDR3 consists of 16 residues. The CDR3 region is CASSPGLAGHSYEQYF. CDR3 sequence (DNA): TGCGCCAGCAGCCCGGGACTAGCGGGCCACTCCTACGAGCAGTACTTC.

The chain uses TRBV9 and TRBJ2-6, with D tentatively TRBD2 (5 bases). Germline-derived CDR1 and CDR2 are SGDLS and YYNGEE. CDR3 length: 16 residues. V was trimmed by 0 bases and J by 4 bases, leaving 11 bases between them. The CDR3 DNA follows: TGTGCCAGCAGCGTAGCTGGCGGGTCCGGGGCCAACGTCCTGACTTTC. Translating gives CASSVAGGSGANVLTF.

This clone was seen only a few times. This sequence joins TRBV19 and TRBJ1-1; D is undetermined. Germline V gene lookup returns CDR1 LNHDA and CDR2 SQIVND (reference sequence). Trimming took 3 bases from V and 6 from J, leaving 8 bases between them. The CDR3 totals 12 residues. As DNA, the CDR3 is TGTGCCAGTAGTATGACCGGAGCTGAAGCTTTCTTT. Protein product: CASSMTGAEAFF.